These 26 T cell receptor beta chains were sequenced from one sample in a study of T cell changes during pregnancy in multiple sclerosis. The protocol was immunoSEQ multiplex PCR, while the TCRdb copy is restricted to in-frame clones and leaves out a portion. The sample shows some 70,000 clones, approximately 92% of them seen only once. Sequencing used CD8+ T cells from peripheral blood mononuclear cells, obtained in the third trimester of pregnancy. The receptor set was obtained from a female donor in good health, enrolled as a control in a pregnancy study.

The chain combines TRBV16 with TRBJ1-2; weak D call: TRBD1 (5 bases). CDR3 length equals 14 residues. The germline gives CDR1 KGHSY, CDR2 FQNENV. The ends were cut back, 0 bases at V and 4 bases at J, with 9 bases in the middle. CDR3 nucleotides: TGTGCCAGCAGCCAATCGGGGCCATCCTATGGCTACACCTTC. Encoded protein: CASSQSGPSYGYTF. Based on the CDR3 plus reference TRBV16 and TRBJ1-2, the full variable domain is GEEVAQTPKHLVRGEGQKAKLYCAPIKGHSYVFWYQQVLKNEFKFLISFQNENVFDETGMPKERFSAKCLPNSPCSLEIQATKLEDSAVYFCASSQSGPSYGYTFGSGTRLTVV.

V is TRBV7-8 and J is TRBJ1-1; D unclear. The CDR3 runs 14 residues. The V end was cut by 4 bases, the J end by 1 base, with 10 bases between. Germline V gene data show CDR1 as SGHVS and CDR2 as FQNEAQ. As DNA, the CDR3 is TGTGCCAGCAGCTCCCAAGCAGGGAACACTGAAGCTTTCTTT. Residues: CASSSQAGNTEAFF.

In its sample, this clone was seen once. The V gene is TRBV5-1, the J gene TRBJ2-1; 16 nucleotides agree with TRBD2. The V segment lost 2 bases and the J segment 7 bases; nucleotides outside the gene matches: 9. Germline V lookup: CDR1 SGHRS, CDR2 YFSETQ. CDR3 length: 18 amino acids. The CDR3 DNA is TGCGCCAGCAGCTTCTCAGAGGGACTAGCGGGGGGGTGGAATGAGCAGTTCTTC. Amino acid sequence: CASSFSEGLAGGWNEQFF.

The V and J genes are TRBV5-1 and TRBJ2-7, with 7 bases lining up with TRBD1. This CDR3 contains 14 residues. Per germline, CDR1 SGHRS and CDR2 YFSETQ. V trimming: 5 bases; J trimming: 5 bases; junction bases outside the gene matches: 10. The CDR3 DNA is TGCGCCAGCAGGTTGAGGGGGCCGGGCGACGAGCAGTACTTC. Its protein is CASRLRGPGDEQYF.

The CDR3 bases are TGTGCCAGCAGCTTAGAGTCTAGCGGGGGAGACAATGAGCAGTTCTTC. Translated: CASSLESSGGDNEQFF. The genes are TRBV13 and TRBJ2-1, with TRBD2 identical over 10 bases. The CDR3 consists of 16 residues. J was trimmed by 5 bases and V by 1 base; bases with no gene match: 5. Germline values: CDR1 PRHDT, CDR2 FYEKMQ (reference sequence).

V is TRBV6-5 and J is TRBJ1-1, with a tentative D call TRBD1 (5 bases). Germline V lookup: CDR1 MNHEY, CDR2 SVGAGI. CDR3 length equals 14 residues. Between the trimmed V and J ends, which lost 5 bases and 1 base, there was a span of 11 bases. The CDR3 bases are TGTGCCAGCAGTGCCAACCAGGGGAACACTGAAGCTTTCTTT. Amino acids: CASSANQGNTEAFF.

The chain uses TRBV13 and TRBJ1-1, with D possibly TRBD1 on 5 matching bases. The V end lost 5 bases, the J end lost 1 base, and 23 bases lay between the germline ends. This CDR3 contains 18 residues. Germline loops: CDR1 PRHDT, CDR2 FYEKMQ (reference sequence). In DNA, the CDR3 is TGTGCCAGCAGCGACTCGGCTGGGCGCGTAGGGGAGAACACTGAAGCTTTCTTT. Protein: CASSDSAGRVGENTEAFF.

The chain is built from TRBV7-6 and TRBJ2-1; 12 bases agree with TRBD2. V dropped 5 bases and J dropped 6; count of bases not matched to a gene: 5. This CDR3 is built from 15 residues. The V gene's germline CDR1 is SGHVS and CDR2 FNYEAQ. The CDR3 DNA reads TGTGCCAGCAGCCGCCCTAGCGGGGGGGTCAATGAGCAGTTCTTC. Protein sequence: CASSRPSGGVNEQFF.

The chain is built from TRBV27 and TRBJ2-1; D is possibly TRBD1 (5 bases). This CDR3 has 11 residues. V lost 7 bases and J lost 8, with 9 bases in between. The germline CDR1 and CDR2 sequences are MNHEY and SMNVEV (reference sequence). CDR3 DNA: TGTGCCAGCACCCTAGGGGATGAGCAGTTCTTC. It translates to CASTLGDEQFF.

This clone was seen just once. The chain uses TRBV4-1 and TRBJ1-1; 8 bases are shared with TRBD1. V was clipped by 8 bases and J by 2 bases; unmatched bases: 4. CDR3 size: 13 residues. From germline, CDR1 is MGHRA and CDR2 YSYEKL. CDR3 nucleotides: TGCGCCAGCCTCGGACAGGGTAACACTGAAGCTTTCTTT. Translating it yields CASLGQGNTEAFF.

This chain connects TRBV19 to TRBJ2-7; D might be TRBD2 (5 bases). The V end lost 5 bases, the J end lost 4 bases, and 12 bases lay between the germline ends. The length of the CDR3 is 13 residues. The germline V gene encodes CDR1 LNHDA and CDR2 SQIVND (reference sequence). The CDR3 here is CASSSEGVYEQYF. CDR3 DNA sequence: TGTGCCAGTAGTTCCGAGGGTGTTTACGAGCAGTACTTC. Based on the CDR3 plus reference TRBV19 and TRBJ2-7, the full variable domain is DGGITQSPKYLFRKEGQNVTLSCEQNLNHDAMYWYRQDPGQGLRLIYYSQIVNDFQKGDIAEGYSVSREKKESFPLTVTSAQKNPTAFYLCASSSEGVYEQYFGPGTRLTVT.

This rearrangement joins TRBV11-2 to TRBJ1-5; 8 bases are shared with TRBD1. The CDR3 spans 15 residues. CDR1 is SGHAT and CDR2 is FQNNGV in the germline V gene. Trimming removed 5 bases from V and 3 bases from J; junction bases left unmatched: 6. CDR3 in DNA: TGTGCCAGCAGCCTTCGGACAGGGCCCAATCAGCCCCAGCATTTT. It codes for CASSLRTGPNQPQHF.

CDR3 amino acids: CASSEPLNRAANTGELFF. The CDR3 DNA sequence: TGTGCCAGCAGCGAACCGCTCAACAGGGCGGCGAACACCGGGGAGCTGTTTTTT. This rearrangement joins TRBV9 to TRBJ2-2; tentatively, D is TRBD1 (6 bases). The CDR3 has 18 amino acids. Trimming took off 3 bases at V and 0 bases at J, with 18 bases between the two ends. CDR1 is SGDLS and CDR2 is YYNGEE in the germline V gene.

The chain recombines TRBV30 with TRBJ1-1, with 8 positions matching TRBD1. V trimming: 2 bases; J trimming: 1 base; junction bases outside the gene matches: 6. CDR1 is GTSNPN and CDR2 is SVGIG in the germline V gene (reference sequence). The CDR3 length is 15 residues. For the CDR3, the DNA is TGTGCCTGGAGTCCCGGCAGGGGGCCGAACACTGAAGCTTTCTTT. Its protein product is CAWSPGRGPNTEAFF.

The gene calls are TRBV5-6 and TRBJ1-2; D is unresolved. Trimming cost V 0 bases and J 0 bases, with 6 bases left between them. Germline V gene data show CDR1 as SGHDT and CDR2 as YYEEEE. This CDR3 is built from 14 residues. The CDR3 DNA is TGTGCCAGCAGCTTGGCAGGTGCTAACTATGGCTACACCTTC. Protein product: CASSLAGANYGYTF.

The chain is built from TRBV4-3 and TRBJ1-2, with 7 positions matching TRBD1. The germline V gene has CDR1 LGHNA and CDR2 YSLEER. Trimming removed 1 base from V and 3 bases from J; junction bases left unmatched: 5. The CDR3 is 15 amino acids. CDR3 in DNA: TGCGCCAGCAGCCAAGTTCCGGACAGGTACTATGGCTACACCTTC. It encodes CASSQVPDRYYGYTF.

This chain connects TRBV11-1 to TRBJ1-1, with D hard to call. Per germline, CDR1 SGHAT and CDR2 FQDESV (reference sequence). This CDR3 comprises 14 residues. The germline V and J ends were trimmed by 1 base and 5 bases, with 11 bases remaining between them. The CDR3 region is CASSLVWGGTEAFF. The CDR3 region has the DNA TGTGCCAGCAGCTTAGTGTGGGGAGGTACTGAAGCTTTCTTT.

The V gene is TRBV30, the J gene TRBJ1-6, with 9 bases fitting TRBD1. The CDR3 is made up of 15 amino acids. Germline lookup yields CDR1 GTSNPN and CDR2 SVGIG (reference sequence). V dropped 3 bases and J dropped 7; count of bases not matched to a gene: 7. Written as DNA, the CDR3 is TGTGCCTGGAGGGAAGGGACAGGGCAAAATTCACCCCTCCACTTT. Encoded protein: CAWREGTGQNSPLHF.

This clone has a single count. The V call is TRBV30, the J call TRBJ2-1; D may be TRBD1 (5 bases). The length of the CDR3 is 14 residues. The V gene's germline CDR1 is GTSNPN and CDR2 SVGIG (reference sequence). V was trimmed by 1 base and J by 8 bases, leaving 15 bases between them. CDR3 bases: TGTGCCTGGAGTGGGTTAGACAGCAGTCATGAGCAGTTCTTC. Translating gives CAWSGLDSSHEQFF. The variable domain in full, completed from reference TRBV30 and TRBJ2-1, reads SQTIHQWPATLVQPVGSPLSLECTVEGTSNPNLYWYRQAAGRGLQLLFYSVGIGQISSEVPQNLSASRPQDRQFILSSKKLLLSDSGFYLCAWSGLDSSHEQFFGPGTRLTVL.

The rearrangement joins TRBV5-6 to TRBJ2-7, with TRBD1 matching over 9 bases. This CDR3 has 15 amino acids. The V segment lost 4 bases and the J segment 3 bases; nucleotides outside the gene matches: 8. From germline, CDR1 is SGHDT and CDR2 YYEEEE. CDR3 in DNA: TGTGCCAGCAGCGCACAGGGGGCATCTCACTACGAGCAGTACTTC. This sequence encodes CASSAQGASHYEQYF.

V is TRBV18 and J is TRBJ1-3; D might be TRBD1 (5 bases). V lost 11 bases, J lost 4 bases, and 15 bases lay in between. Germline V gives CDR1 KGHSH, CDR2 LQKENI. The CDR3 length is 13 residues. The CDR3 nucleotides read TGTGCCCACTACGGGGGGAACGGAAACACCATATATTTT. This codes for CAHYGGNGNTIYF.

The chain is built from TRBV27 and TRBJ1-4; D unclear. V lost 7 bases and J 5 bases, leaving 11 bases between the germline ends. CDR1 and CDR2 (germline): MNHEY, SMNVEV (reference sequence). The CDR3 has 13 residues. The CDR3 sequence: CASTTYGNEKLFF. Written as DNA, the CDR3 is TGTGCCAGCACGACTTATGGGAATGAAAAACTGTTTTTT.

This chain joins TRBV5-1 and TRBJ1-3; no clear D. The CDR3 has 16 amino acids. V lost 0 bases and J 0 bases, leaving 10 bases between the germline ends. In germline, CDR1 is SGHRS, CDR2 YFSETQ. The CDR3 loop reads CASSLDLVSSGNTIYF. CDR3 sequence (DNA): TGCGCCAGCAGCTTGGACCTGGTCAGCTCTGGAAACACCATATATTTT.

The sample holds one count of this clone. V gene TRBV7-2 combines with J gene TRBJ1-1, with 8 bases matching TRBD1. The CDR3 has 12 amino acids. Germline values: CDR1 SGHTA, CDR2 FQGNSA. Trimming at V came to 3 bases and at J to 7 bases, leaving 1 base not matched to a gene. The CDR3 DNA reads TGTGCCAGCAGCTTGGACAGGGTTGAAGCTTTCTTT. As protein: CASSLDRVEAFF.

The rearrangement links TRBV10-3 to TRBJ2-1; D uncertain. V lost 3 bases to trimming and J lost 6 bases, with 12 bases between them. The CDR3 spans 14 residues. Looked up from germline, CDR1 is ENHRY and CDR2 is SYGVKD. As DNA, the CDR3 is TGTGCCATCAGTGATGATAACTTTGGCAATGAGCAGTTCTTC. It yields the protein CAISDDNFGNEQFF.

The rearrangement uses TRBV6-4 and TRBJ2-1, with 12 bases aligning to TRBD2. The length of the CDR3 is 15 residues. Losses at the gene ends were 4 bases for V and 4 bases for J; bases not matched to a gene: 2. Germline loops: CDR1 MRHNA, CDR2 SNTAGT. The CDR3 sequence is CASSATSGGYNEQFF. CDR3 bases: TGTGCCAGCAGTGCGACTAGCGGGGGTTACAATGAGCAGTTCTTC.